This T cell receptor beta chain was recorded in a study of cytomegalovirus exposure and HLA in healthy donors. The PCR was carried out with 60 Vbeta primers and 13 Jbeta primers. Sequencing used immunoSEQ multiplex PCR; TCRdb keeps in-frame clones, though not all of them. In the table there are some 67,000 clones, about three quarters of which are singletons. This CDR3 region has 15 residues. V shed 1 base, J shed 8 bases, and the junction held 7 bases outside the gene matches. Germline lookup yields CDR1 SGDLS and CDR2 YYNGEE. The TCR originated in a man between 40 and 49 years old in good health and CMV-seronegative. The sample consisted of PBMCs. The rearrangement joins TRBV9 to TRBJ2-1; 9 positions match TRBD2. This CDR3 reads CASSVQTSGFDEQFF. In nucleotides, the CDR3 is TGTGCCAGCAGCGTACAGACTAGCGGTTTTGATGAGCAGTTCTTC.